A single sample gave rise to the 20 T cell receptor beta chains below, sequenced in a study of blood T cell repertoires in COVID-19. Profiling relied on immunoSEQ multiplex PCR, and the TCRdb table lists in-frame clones only, not all of them. The table shows 50,000 to 65,000 clones, with 65% to 75% occurring only once. Sample: peripheral blood. The receptors were gathered from a woman of 80 years or more with acute or convalescent COVID-19.

This clone was counted only a few times. CDR3 loop: CAISRGQDNEQFF. CDR3 DNA sequence: TGTGCCATCAGCAGGGGGCAAGACAATGAGCAGTTCTTC. The rearrangement links TRBV10-3 to TRBJ2-1, with TRBD1 matching 8 bases. The CDR3 runs to 13 residues. V gave up 6 bases and J gave up 5 bases; unmatched junction bases: 3. Germline V CDR1 and CDR2: ENHRY, SYGVKD.

The J gene is TRBJ2-7, the V gene TRBV5-6, with D perhaps matching TRBD2 (5 bases). The CDR3 extends over 11 amino acids. Germline V gives CDR1 SGHDT, CDR2 YYEEEE. Trimming pared 4 bases from V and 6 bases from J, leaving 8 bases between. The CDR3 protein is CASSRGGEQYF. DNA of the CDR3: TGTGCCAGCAGCCGAGGAGGCGAGCAGTACTTC.

This clone has a handful of counts. CDR3: CASSTRQAIYGYTF. In DNA form, the CDR3 reads TGTGCCAGCAGCACAAGACAGGCGATCTATGGCTACACCTTC. This chain links TRBV7-9 with TRBJ1-2; D may be TRBD1 (6 bases). The CDR3 contains 14 residues. With 5 bases removed from V and 4 bases from J, the gap between germline ends came to 14 bases. Germline V gene lookup returns CDR1 SEHNR and CDR2 FQNEAQ (reference sequence).

This clone was detected only once. CDR3 DNA sequence: TGTGCCAGCAGCCATGGGACAGGGGGATCCTACGAGCAGTACTTC. It specifies CASSHGTGGSYEQYF. V usage is TRBV4-2 and J usage is TRBJ2-7, with 11 nucleotides matching TRBD1. Trimming cost V 3 bases and J 1 base; bases outside gene matches: 2. Germline V gene data show CDR1 as LGHNA and CDR2 as YNFKEQ. The CDR3 loop spans 15 amino acids.

The V and J genes are TRBV3-1 (or the pseudogene TRBV3-2) and TRBJ1-5; TRBD1 is a possible D gene (5 bases). Germline V CDR1 and CDR2: LGHDT, YNNKEL (reference sequence). The CDR3 is 20 amino acids. V was trimmed by 7 bases and J by 2 bases, leaving 30 bases between them. DNA of the CDR3: TGTGCCAGCACGCCACGGAACGGATTGATGGGGGGAGACGGCAATCAGCCCCAGCATTTT. Translating it yields CASTPRNGLMGGDGNQPQHF.

The CDR3 loop reads CASTGGAQETQYF. The DNA for the CDR3 is TGTGCCAGCACCGGAGGTGCCCAAGAGACCCAGTACTTC. This chain uses TRBV12-3 or TRBV12-4 with TRBJ2-5; D might be TRBD2 (5 bases). V lost 7 bases and J lost 1, with 10 bases in between. The CDR3 has 13 amino acids.

The chain couples TRBV3-1 (or the pseudogene TRBV3-2) to TRBJ2-7, with TRBD2 identical over 12 bases. The V gene end was trimmed by 5 bases and the J gene end by 2 bases; junction bases not matched to a gene: 4. Looked up from germline, CDR1 is LGHDT and CDR2 is YNNKEL (reference sequence). This CDR3 is built from 15 residues. The CDR3 nucleotides read TGTGCCAGCAGCGAGAGGACTAGCGGGACCTACGAGCAGTACTTC. Protein sequence: CASSERTSGTYEQYF.

The rearrangement links TRBV6-2 or TRBV6-3 to TRBJ2-1; the match to TRBD2 covers 12 bases. Germline CDR1 is MNHEY and CDR2 is SVGEGT. The CDR3 consists of 17 residues. J was trimmed by 9 bases and V by 5 bases; bases with no gene match: 14. In DNA form, the CDR3 reads TGTGCCAGCAGTACTACCTCCACTAGCGGGAGGAGGAGTGAGCAGTTCTTC. Translated, it gives CASSTTSTSGRRSEQFF.

The chain carries TRBV5-1 and TRBJ2-7, with 7 bases aligning to TRBD1. J was trimmed by 2 bases and V by 6 bases; bases with no gene match: 5. Germline CDR1 SGHRS, CDR2 YFSETQ. The CDR3 contains 13 residues. The CDR3 is CASKGDRTYEQYF. The DNA of the CDR3 is TGCGCCAGCAAAGGGGACAGAACCTACGAGCAGTACTTC.

The V call is TRBV2, the J call TRBJ2-3; 9 bases agree with TRBD2. CDR3 size: 14 residues. CDR1 SNHLY and CDR2 FYNNEI come from the germline V gene. V dropped 5 bases and J dropped 1; count of bases not matched to a gene: 1. The CDR3 loop reads CASSRTSGTDTQYF. CDR3 nucleotides: TGTGCCAGCAGTCGGACTAGCGGCACAGATACGCAGTATTTT.

This clone was counted between two and nine times. The chain couples TRBV4-1 to TRBJ2-3, with 8 bases aligning to TRBD2. This CDR3 is 17 amino acids long. V was pared by 1 base and J by 0 bases, with 6 bases of the junction left unmatched. In germline, CDR1 is MGHRA, CDR2 YSYEKL. CDR3 loop: CASSQAGGGSSTDTQYF. In nucleotides, the CDR3 is TGCGCCAGCAGCCAAGCGGGAGGGGGTTCTAGCACAGATACGCAGTATTTT.

This chain joins TRBV19 and TRBJ2-3; TRBD2 might be the D (6 bases). CDR3 length: 14 amino acids. Germline V gene data show CDR1 as LNHDA and CDR2 as SQIVND (reference sequence). V gave up 7 bases and J gave up 4 bases, with 15 bases separating them. The CDR3 protein is CASKPGLFPDTQYF. The CDR3, as DNA: TGTGCCAGTAAACCGGGACTGTTCCCAGATACGCAGTATTTT.

This rearrangement joins TRBV18 to TRBJ2-1; a weak D match, TRBD1 (6 bases). With 2 bases removed from V and 0 bases from J, the gap between germline ends came to 8 bases. The CDR3 sequence is 15 residues long. The germline V gene encodes CDR1 KGHSH and CDR2 LQKENI. The CDR3 spells CASSPGTPSYNEQFF. The CDR3 DNA reads TGTGCCAGCTCACCAGGGACACCCTCCTACAATGAGCAGTTCTTC.

CDR3 region: CASSLEASNYEQYF. The DNA of the CDR3 is TGCGCCAGCAGCTTGGAGGCTAGTAACTACGAGCAGTACTTC. The gene calls are TRBV5-1 and TRBJ2-7; D call uncertain. From germline, CDR1 is SGHRS and CDR2 YFSETQ. V was trimmed by 0 bases and J by 3 bases, leaving 10 bases between them. The CDR3 contains 14 residues.

V and J are TRBV28 and TRBJ2-7; 8 bases line up with TRBD2. Germline lookup yields CDR1 MDHEN and CDR2 SYDVKM. V trimming: 4 bases; J trimming: 8 bases; junction bases outside the gene matches: 4. CDR3 length equals 12 residues. The CDR3 coding sequence is TGTGCCAGCAGTTCGGGAGGGTTTAAGCAGTACTTC. It translates to CASSSGGFKQYF.

In its sample, this clone was seen a few times. The chain is built from TRBV4-1 and TRBJ1-5; TRBD1 is a possible D gene (5 bases). Germline values: CDR1 MGHRA, CDR2 YSYEKL. This CDR3 is built from 15 residues. The V end lost 0 bases, the J end lost 5 bases, and 11 bases lay between the germline ends. The CDR3 sequence is CASSQEGKGHQPQHF. CDR3 nucleotide sequence: TGCGCCAGCAGCCAAGAAGGGAAGGGGCATCAGCCCCAGCATTTT.

This clone has more than one count but fewer than ten. The V call is TRBV3-1 (or the pseudogene TRBV3-2), the J call TRBJ2-3, with 7 nucleotides matching TRBD2. CDR1 and CDR2 (germline): LGHDT, YNNKEL (reference sequence). V trimming: 4 bases; J trimming: 1 base; junction bases outside the gene matches: 8. The CDR3 sequence is 16 residues long. The chain's CDR3 is CASSRGGRAGTDTQYF. The DNA of the CDR3 is TGTGCCAGCAGCCGAGGAGGGAGGGCTGGCACAGATACGCAGTATTTT.

The chain employs TRBV4-3 and TRBJ2-5; D is undetermined. The V end lost 1 base, the J end lost 1 base, and 4 bases lay between the germline ends. The germline V gene has CDR1 LGHNA and CDR2 YSLEER. This CDR3 is built from 13 residues. CDR3 sequence reads: CASSQGAQETQYF. CDR3 coding DNA: TGCGCCAGCAGCCAAGGGGCCCAAGAGACCCAGTACTTC.

This chain links TRBV4-1 with TRBJ2-1; 9 bases are a match to TRBD2. The CDR3 runs to 15 residues. V was pared by 1 base and J by 6 bases, with 4 bases of the junction left unmatched. CDR1 is MGHRA, CDR2 YSYEKL, per germline. CDR3 sequence: CASSQGLAGPNEQFF. The CDR3 DNA sequence: TGCGCCAGCAGCCAAGGGCTAGCGGGGCCCAATGAGCAGTTCTTC.

This clone was observed at least ten times. V and J are TRBV6-6 and TRBJ1-1, with D uncertain. Germline CDR1 reads MNHNY; CDR2 reads SVGAGI (reference sequence). The CDR3 contains 14 residues. V lost 7 bases to trimming and J lost 0 bases, with 12 bases between them. The CDR3 coding sequence is TGTGCCAGCAAGGCGTGGACTATGAACACTGAAGCTTTCTTT. This encodes CASKAWTMNTEAFF.